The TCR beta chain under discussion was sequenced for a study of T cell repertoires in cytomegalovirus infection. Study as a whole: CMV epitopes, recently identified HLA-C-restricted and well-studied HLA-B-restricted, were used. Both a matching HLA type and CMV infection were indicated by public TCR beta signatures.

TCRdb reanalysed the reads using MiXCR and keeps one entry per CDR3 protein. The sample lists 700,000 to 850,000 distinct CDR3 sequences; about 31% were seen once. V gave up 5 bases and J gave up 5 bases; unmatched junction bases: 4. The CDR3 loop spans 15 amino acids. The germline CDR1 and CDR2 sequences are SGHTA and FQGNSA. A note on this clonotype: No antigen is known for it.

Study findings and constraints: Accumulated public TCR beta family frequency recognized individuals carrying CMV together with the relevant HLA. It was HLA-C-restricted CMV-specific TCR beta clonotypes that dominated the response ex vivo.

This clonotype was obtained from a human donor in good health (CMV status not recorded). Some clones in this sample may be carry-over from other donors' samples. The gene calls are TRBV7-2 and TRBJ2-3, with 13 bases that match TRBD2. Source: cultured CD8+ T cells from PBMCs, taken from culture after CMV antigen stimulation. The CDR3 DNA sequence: TGTGCCAGCAGCATCGGGACTAGCGGGGAAGATACGCAGTATTTT. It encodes CASSIGTSGEDTQYF.